This TCR beta chain was found in a study of blood T cell repertoires in COVID-19. Study details: The United States, Italy and Spain provided the acute and convalescent COVID-19 samples. T cells, B-cell-depleted T cells, or PBMCs supplied cDNA or gDNA.

Participants spanned ages about 18 to 90 years and resided in fewer than 30 US areas. Donors were grouped by their self-reported clinical history. Libraries were prepared by immunoSEQ multiplex PCR; TCRdb keeps only in-frame clonotypes and omits some of them. The table shows some 290,000 clones, with roughly 93% occurring only once. Losses at the gene ends were 4 bases for V and 4 bases for J; bases not matched to a gene: 6. This CDR3 has 14 amino acids. CDR1 is MDHEN and CDR2 is SYDVKM in the germline V gene. The sequence came from a middle-aged woman with acute COVID-19. This chain uses TRBV28 with TRBJ2-5; TRBD1 agrees at 7 bases. The specimen sequenced was PBMCs or T cells enriched from blood (not recorded which). The CDR3 nucleotides are TGTGCCAGCAGTTCTACAGGGGTAATAGAGACCCAGTACTTC. It specifies CASSSTGVIETQYF.